The 27 T cell receptor beta chains given below trace back to one sample, sequenced in a study of blood T cells in healthy people across ages (dated by TCRdb to between 2014 and 2017). Libraries came from 5' RACE. TCRdb lists the instrument as Illumina HiSeq 2500. A second PCR of about 6 to 11 cycles was run with a J-beta primer mix and a sample-barcoded 5' primer. The public reads were run again by TCRdb, first through fastp at Q25 and then through MiXCR, and only productive beta chains were kept. Each CDR3 protein appears once, grouped with its most common genes and DNA. A total of roughly 1.7 million distinct CDR3 sequences appear in this sample, roughly a third of them only once. Clones ranked in the top ten supply about 11% of the sample. The sequenced sample was blood. All receptors derive from a woman aged 25 to 39 in good health.

This clonotype was seen a few times. V and J are TRBV10-3 and TRBJ2-1; D not certain. Germline CDR1 and CDR2: ENHRY and SYGVKD. This CDR3 has 10 amino acids. The V and J ends lost 10 bases and 7 bases respectively, with 8 bases between them. CDR3 sequence: CATKGNEQFF. CDR3 coding DNA: TGTGCCACCAAGGGTAATGAGCAGTTCTTC.

At least ten counts were recorded for this clonotype. The J gene is TRBJ2-3, the V gene TRBV4-1, with 9 bases lining up with TRBD2. V trimming: 4 bases; J trimming: 4 bases; junction bases outside the gene matches: 12. The germline V gene has CDR1 MGHRA and CDR2 YSYEKL. CDR3 length: 17 amino acids. In DNA, the CDR3 is TGCGCCAGCAGCCGTGGGGGCGGGAGGGCCCAAGCAGATACGCAGTATTTT. Residues: CASSRGGGRAQADTQYF.

The chain is built from TRBV7-9 and TRBJ1-4, with TRBD1 matching 7 bases. The CDR3 totals 16 residues. The junction had 11 bases not matched to a gene; V was cut back by 5 bases and J by 5 bases. The germline V gene encodes CDR1 SEHNR and CDR2 FQNEAQ (reference sequence). The DNA of the CDR3 is TGTGCCAGCAGCATCAACACCGGGACAGTAAATGAAAAACTGTTTTTT. Residues: CASSINTGTVNEKLFF.

This chain joins TRBV10-3 and TRBJ2-1; 10 nucleotides align to TRBD2. Germline V gene lookup returns CDR1 ENHRY and CDR2 SYGVKD. CDR3 length equals 14 residues. J was trimmed by 4 bases and V by 6 bases; bases with no gene match: 3. The CDR3 loop reads CAISTSGEYNEQFF. The CDR3 DNA follows: TGTGCCATCAGCACTAGCGGGGAGTACAATGAGCAGTTCTTC.

This clonotype occurred a few times. The chain combines TRBV20-1 with TRBJ2-7; 10 nucleotides match TRBD2. CDR1 is DFQATT, CDR2 SNEGSKA, per germline (reference sequence). This CDR3 comprises 15 residues. V shed 5 bases and J 0 bases; nucleotides not matched to a gene: 7. The CDR3 loop is CSAPSSGGYSYEQYF. DNA for the CDR3: TGCAGTGCTCCATCTAGCGGGGGCTACTCCTACGAGCAGTACTTC.

CDR3: CASSPSRDRVHGYTF. The CDR3 DNA reads TGTGCCAGCAGCCCGTCCCGGGACAGGGTACATGGCTACACCTTC. The V and J genes are TRBV3-1 and TRBJ1-2; 9 bases are a match to TRBD1. Germline V gives CDR1 LGHDT, CDR2 YNNKEL (reference sequence). The junction had 9 bases not matched to a gene; V was cut back by 4 bases and J by 6 bases. The CDR3 totals 15 residues.

This chain uses TRBV5-1 with TRBJ2-5; 12 bases are a match to TRBD2. Germline-derived CDR1 and CDR2 are SGHRS and YFSETQ. The CDR3 has 16 amino acids. With V trimmed by 3 bases and J by 4 bases, 7 bases remained unmatched. The CDR3 coding sequence is TGCGCCAGCAGCTCCCCGATGACTAGCGGGAGAGAGACCCAGTACTTC. Translation gives CASSSPMTSGRETQYF.

The chain combines TRBV7-3 with TRBJ1-1; D might be TRBD1 (5 bases). The CDR3 has 15 amino acids. Germline CDR1 reads SGHTA; CDR2 reads FQGTGA. V lost 5 bases and J lost 0, with 13 bases in between. The CDR3 DNA follows: TGTGCCAGCAGCCGCTTGCGGGGCATGAACACTGAAGCTTTCTTT. As protein: CASSRLRGMNTEAFF.

The chain couples TRBV10-3 to TRBJ2-1; a possible D gene is TRBD1 (6 bases). The germline gives CDR1 ENHRY, CDR2 SYGVKD. Trimming left V 5 bases short and J 8 bases short, with 16 bases between. The CDR3 runs 14 residues. The CDR3 coding sequence is TGTGCCATCAGTTTCACGGGCAGGGGTGATGAGCAGTTCTTC. It codes for CAISFTGRGDEQFF.

This clonotype has only a few counts. The V gene is TRBV27, the J gene TRBJ2-7; D may correspond to TRBD1 or TRBD2 (5 bases each). CDR3 length: 15 residues. V was trimmed by 6 bases and J by 3 bases, leaving 18 bases between them. Germline V gives CDR1 MNHEY, CDR2 SMNVEV (reference sequence). As DNA, the CDR3 is TGTGCCAGCAGCCTACGGGGCACCTACCTCTACGAGCAGTACTTC. Protein: CASSLRGTYLYEQYF.

This clonotype was picked up many times. CDR3: CASSQVLLYEQYF. The CDR3 bases are TGCGCCAGCAGCCAAGTTTTGCTATACGAGCAGTACTTC. The chain is built from TRBV4-1 and TRBJ2-7; D gene unclear. Germline CDR1 MGHRA, CDR2 YSYEKL. The CDR3 extends over 13 amino acids. The ends were cut back, 1 base at V and 4 bases at J, with 8 bases in the middle.

The chain couples TRBV10-2 to TRBJ2-5; D ambiguous. Germline assignment: CDR1 WSHSY and CDR2 SAAADI. V was pared by 0 bases and J by 11 bases, with 16 bases between. CDR3 length: 14 residues. CDR3 in DNA: TGCGCCAGCAGTGAGTCGTGGCCAGCCGGTGAGCAGTACTTC. Its protein is CASSESWPAGEQYF.

This clonotype was found a few times. The genes are TRBV9 and TRBJ2-2, with 9 bases aligning to TRBD2. V was pared by 7 bases and J by 5 bases, with 21 bases of the junction left unmatched. This CDR3 region has 19 residues. The V gene's germline CDR1 is SGDLS and CDR2 YYNGEE. This chain's CDR3 is CASGQQSAGGFQKTGELFF. CDR3 sequence (DNA): TGTGCCAGCGGACAGCAGTCAGCGGGAGGATTCCAGAAAACCGGGGAGCTGTTTTTT.

As for this clonotype: With a much larger clone just one base away, this may be a read error. The chain combines TRBV29-1 with TRBJ2-1, with D possibly being TRBD1 (6 bases). The germline gives CDR1 SQVTM, CDR2 ANQGSEA. The V and J ends lost 4 bases and 9 bases respectively, with 19 bases between them. The CDR3 loop spans 14 amino acids. CDR3 DNA sequence: TGCAGCGTTGGCCTAGTGGGGCCACAGGGTGAGCAGTTCTTC. Protein: CSVGLVGPQGEQFF.

This clonotype appeared a few times. The rearrangement links TRBV15 to TRBJ2-1; 8 bases are a match to TRBD1. The CDR3 sequence is 13 residues long. CDR1 and CDR2 from the germline V gene are LNHNV and YYDKDF (reference sequence). J lost 8 bases, V lost 5 bases, and 5 bases had no gene match. The DNA for the CDR3 is TGTGCCACCAGCCCGGACAGGGAATATGAGCAGTTCTTC. It is translated as CATSPDREYEQFF.

There are a few counts of this clonotype. The rearrangement links TRBV7-9 to TRBJ2-7, with TRBD2 matching over 7 bases. Germline V lookup: CDR1 SEHNR, CDR2 FQNEAQ (reference sequence). There are 16 residues in the CDR3. The ends lost 0 bases at V and 3 bases at J; junction bases unmatched: 8. CDR3 residues: CASSLASGLDGYEQYF. CDR3 sequence (DNA): TGTGCCAGCAGCTTAGCGAGCGGACTAGACGGCTACGAGCAGTACTTC. Variable domain in full (rest from reference TRBV7-9 and TRBJ2-7): DTGVSQNPRHKITKRGQNVTFRCDPISEHNRLYWYRQTLGQGPEFLTYFQNEAQLEKSRLLSDRFSAERPKGSFSTLEIQRTEQGDSAMYLCASSLASGLDGYEQYFGPGTRLTVT.

V and J are TRBV20-1 and TRBJ2-7; 8 bases fit TRBD2. CDR1 is DFQATT and CDR2 is SNEGSKA in the germline V gene (reference sequence). This CDR3 region has 16 residues. Germline trimming cut 2 bases from V and 2 bases from J; bases unmatched to any gene: 11. The CDR3 region is CSARTGEREKAYEQYF. CDR3 bases: TGCAGTGCTAGAACGGGTGAGCGGGAGAAGGCCTACGAGCAGTACTTC.

V usage is TRBV27 and J usage is TRBJ2-7; D may be TRBD1 or TRBD2 (5 bases each). V shed 0 bases and J shed 6 bases, with 18 bases lying between them. Germline assignment: CDR1 MNHEY and CDR2 SMNVEV (reference sequence). This CDR3 is 16 amino acids long. CDR3 coding DNA: TGTGCCAGCAGTTTATCTTCCACCGGGACGTACTGCGAGCAGTACTTC. Protein sequence: CASSLSSTGTYCEQYF.

This clonotype was observed a few times. The chain uses TRBV6-1 and TRBJ2-7; 9 nucleotides align to TRBD2. J was trimmed by 5 bases and V by 7 bases; bases with no gene match: 12. Germline loops: CDR1 MNHNS, CDR2 SASEGT. The CDR3 loop spans 15 amino acids. The CDR3 is CASTLGRGGYNEQYF. The CDR3 DNA reads TGTGCCAGCACGCTGGGGCGGGGGGGCTACAACGAGCAGTACTTC.

This clonotype was counted only a few times. The gene calls are TRBV6-2 or TRBV6-3 and TRBJ2-7; weak D call: TRBD1 (6 bases). The CDR3 is made up of 15 amino acids. V lost 10 bases and J lost 0, with 19 bases in between. The germline gives CDR1 MNHEY, CDR2 SVGEGT. The CDR3 DNA sequence: TGTGCCATCAGACGATTCCGGGACACCTCCTACGAGCAGTACTTC. Protein sequence: CAIRRFRDTSYEQYF.

The chain carries TRBV5-1 and TRBJ2-3, with 7 bases fitting TRBD1. The V and J ends lost 4 bases and 0 bases, in that order; junction bases with no gene match: 14. The CDR3 runs to 18 residues. Germline V gives CDR1 SGHRS, CDR2 YFSETQ. This CDR3 is CASSPGKYRGASTDTQYF. The DNA of the CDR3 is TGCGCCAGCAGCCCAGGCAAATACAGGGGCGCTAGCACAGATACGCAGTATTTT.

This clonotype was seen a few times. The chain couples TRBV27 to TRBJ1-1; the match to TRBD1 covers 8 bases. J lost 7 bases, V lost 2 bases, and 12 bases had no gene match. CDR1 and CDR2 from the germline V gene are MNHEY and SMNVEV (reference sequence). The CDR3 loop spans 16 amino acids. The CDR3 bases are TGTGCCAGCAGTTTAAGGACAGGGAAAGGACCTGTTGAAGCTTTCTTT. Encoded protein: CASSLRTGKGPVEAFF.

This clonotype appeared a few times. At one of its ends the junction is not consistent with the germline gene, which may arise from a read error. The V and J genes are TRBV5-1 and TRBJ2-2; possible D gene TRBD2, 5 bases. The CDR3 length is 16 residues. Germline lookup yields CDR1 SGHRS and CDR2 YFSETQ. CDR3 DNA: TGCGCCAGCAGCTTGGAAGTCAGTTCGAACACCGGGGAGCGGTTTTTT. This gives the protein CASSLEVSSNTGERFF.

This clonotype has more than one count but fewer than ten. The gene calls are TRBV9 and TRBJ2-7; the match to TRBD2 covers 9 bases. CDR1 SGDLS and CDR2 YYNGEE come from the germline V gene. Trimming took 0 bases from V and 6 from J; bases not matched to a gene: 10. This CDR3 is built from 16 residues. CDR3 nucleotides: TGTGCCAGCAGCGTAGTGGCTAGCGGGAAAGCGAGCGAGCAGTACTTC. Translation gives CASSVVASGKASEQYF. The variable domain in full, with the rest retrieved from reference TRBV9 and TRBJ2-7, is DSGVTQTPKHLITATGQRVTLRCSPRSGDLSVYWYQQSLDQGLQFLIQYYNGEERAKGNILERFSAQQFPDLHSELNLSSLELGDSALYFCASSVVASGKASEQYFGPGTRLTVT.

The table lists this clonotype with many counts. CDR3 nucleotide sequence: TGTGCCAGCAGTAAGACACAGTACAATGAGCAGTTCTTC. Translated, it gives CASSKTQYNEQFF. The V gene is TRBV2, the J gene TRBJ2-1; no clear D. V was pared by 5 bases and J by 4 bases, with 9 bases between. Germline CDR1 is SNHLY and CDR2 is FYNNEI. The length of the CDR3 is 13 residues.

This clonotype was observed a few times. The CDR3: CASSSQGAQPQHF. The CDR3 DNA follows: TGTGCCAGCAGTTCACAGGGGGCTCAGCCCCAGCATTTT. The chain joins TRBV12-3 or TRBV12-4 to TRBJ1-5; 9 bases are shared with TRBD1. The CDR3 is 13 residues long. V gave up 4 bases and J gave up 6 bases; unmatched junction bases: 1.

The chain carries TRBV2 and TRBJ2-5; perhaps TRBD2 as D (5 bases). The V end was cut by 4 bases, the J end by 2 bases, with 14 bases between. Germline CDR1 SNHLY, CDR2 FYNNEI. This CDR3 region has 15 residues. CDR3 coding DNA: TGTGCCAGCAGTGTGAGCGGTTATATTCAAGAGACCCAGTACTTC. This gives the protein CASSVSGYIQETQYF.